Listed below are T cell receptor beta chains from one sample, sequenced in a study of blood T cell repertoires in COVID-19. The repertoire was sequenced with immunoSEQ multiplex PCR; TCRdb's copy has only in-frame clones and lacks some. The sample consists of some 500,000 clones, 70% to 90% of them appearing once. The specimen sequenced was peripheral blood. Every receptor here comes from a woman in her fifties or sixties with COVID-19, enrolled during active disease. CDR3s leave out the opening cysteine and the closing phenylalanine or tryptophan. The order of the fields is J gene, V gene, CDR3 protein.

TRBJ2-3,TRBV9,ASSVARGNHDTQY
TRBJ1-4,TRBV14,ASSPYGGENEKLF
TRBJ1-2,TRBV7-6,ASSLTANYGYT
TRBJ2-7,TRBV30,AWARQGAPGQY
TRBJ1-1,TRBV4-1,ASSQVAQPNTEAF
TRBJ2-7,TRBV21-1,ASSKAVGPSYEQY
TRBJ1-3,TRBV5-5,ASSSGGQYFPGLDTIY
TRBJ1-4,TRBV19,ASSIRTANEKLF
TRBJ1-2,TRBV7-2,ASSYSGVRGYT
TRBJ1-2,TRBV27,ASSTRTLSGYT
TRBJ1-1,TRBV29-1,SVLGSNLNTEAF
TRBJ1-6,TRBV19,ASSTEQAPNSPLH
TRBJ1-5,TRBV6-1,ASSDNRGQPQH
TRBJ1-5,TRBV2,ASSQQGGNQPQH
TRBJ2-3,TRBV6-5,ASRLAGGADTQY
TRBJ2-3,TRBV5-1,ASSLFAGGSADTQY
TRBJ1-2,TRBV7-8,ASSLVTRPDYGYT
TRBJ1-1,TRBV5-1,ASSLGGVRGSTEAF
TRBJ2-7,TRBV5-1,ASSSGPGTGGEQY
TRBJ2-3,TRBV7-8,ASSRTPTRRDTQY
TRBJ1-1,TRBV5-6,ASSFGADKNTEAF
TRBJ1-2,TRBV3-1/TRBV3-2,ASSQDWGSGAVGYT
TRBJ2-5,TRBV18,ASSPTPRGANQETQY
TRBJ1-2,TRBV6-5,ASLINRVYGYT
TRBJ2-3,TRBV7-3,ASSPGLATDTQY
TRBJ2-1,TRBV9,ASSLWTGRNEQF
TRBJ1-6,TRBV7-6,ASSVQGGGSYNSPLH
TRBJ2-2,TRBV9,ASSVAPGDTGELF
TRBJ1-1,TRBV6-6,ASSYSGTDTEAF
TRBJ1-2,TRBV11-2,ASSLERDYGYT
TRBJ1-6,TRBV5-1,ASSEYGFNSPLH
TRBJ2-1,TRBV24-1,ATYEAGEQF
TRBJ2-7,TRBV27,ASSLEGSYEQY
TRBJ2-3,TRBV24-1,ATSERPGKNIDYTDTQY
TRBJ2-6,TRBV3-1/TRBV3-2,ASSRLNSGANVLT
TRBJ1-2,TRBV11-2,ASSRRSGYGYT
TRBJ2-3,TRBV7-3,ASSFVGNPSTDTQY
TRBJ2-1,TRBV2,ASSDAGGPYNEQF
TRBJ2-1,TRBV11-2,ASSPVSGGANIYNEQF
TRBJ1-1,TRBV12-3/TRBV12-4,ASSLVRAF
TRBJ1-1,TRBV19,ASSITPGMNTEAF
TRBJ1-4,TRBV3-1/TRBV3-2,ASRLKGQADEKLF